This T cell receptor (beta chain) was sequenced for a study of blood T cell dynamics during melanoma immunotherapy. Study information: First-line therapy was either pembrolizumab or nivolumab with ipilimumab for metastatic melanoma.

Every bulk PBMC sample received the same 350 ng of DNA. Generated by immunoSEQ multiplex PCR, the TCRdb table keeps only in-frame clones and is missing some. The top ten hold over 7.5% of the sample, which has about 9,700 clones, 86% seen once. Time point given: pre-treatment baseline. Patients had no prior systemic cancer treatment, immunosuppressants or other active cancers. Notes on the study in general: Unlike progressors, later disease-control patients had W3 repertoires gaining clonality or diversity.

To note about this clone: Its specificity is unknown.

Sample: blood, taken from a patient treated with checkpoint blockade. This receptor was obtained from a human donor with melanoma.

The CDR3: CSAGGQQAYEQYF. For the CDR3, the DNA is TGCAGCGCTGGGGGACAGCAAGCCTACGAGCAGTACTTC. This chain connects TRBV29-1 to TRBJ2-7; 7 bases line up with TRBD1. The germline V gene encodes CDR1 SQVTM and CDR2 ANQGSEA. This CDR3 has 13 amino acids. V was clipped by 7 bases and J by 2 bases; unmatched bases: 8.